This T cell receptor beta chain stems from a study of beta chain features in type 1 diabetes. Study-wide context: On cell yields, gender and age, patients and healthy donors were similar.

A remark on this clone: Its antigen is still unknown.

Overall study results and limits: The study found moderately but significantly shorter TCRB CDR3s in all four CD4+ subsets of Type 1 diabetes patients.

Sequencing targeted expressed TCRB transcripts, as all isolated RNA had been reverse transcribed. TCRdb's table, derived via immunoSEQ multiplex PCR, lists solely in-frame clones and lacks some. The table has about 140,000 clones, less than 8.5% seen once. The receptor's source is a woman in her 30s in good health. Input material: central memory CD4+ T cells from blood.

The CDR3 DNA reads TGCAGTGCTGGGCCTCAGCCCCAGCATTTT. Its translation: CSAGPQPQHF. The chain couples TRBV20-1 to TRBJ1-5; unclear D gene. CDR3 length: 10 amino acids. V lost 5 bases to trimming and J lost 6 bases, with 5 bases between them. Germline lookup yields CDR1 DFQATT and CDR2 SNEGSKA (reference sequence).